This T cell receptor beta chain was retrieved from a study of blood T cell repertoires in COVID-19. Study-wide background: Specimens from acute and convalescent COVID-19 originated in the United States, Italy and Spain.

This clone was found once. In the authors' workflow: The assay estimated nucleated cells by amplifying reference gene primers. The assay was immunoSEQ multiplex PCR, and TCRdb's table has in-frame clones only and misses some. V, J and clone size are those of that table, while D and trimming were read from the DNA. The table lists roughly 71,000 clones, 84% of them singletons, with 8.5% to 10% in the top ten. The specimen sequenced was peripheral blood. This clonotype was obtained from a man over 45 with active COVID-19.

The CDR3 DNA sequence: TGTGCCAGCGGGTCCGAGGGCCGGGCCTATTTT. It specifies CASGSEGRAYF. This chain connects TRBV7-6 to TRBJ2-3; possibly TRBD2 for D (5 bases). The CDR3 sequence is 11 residues long. With 8 bases removed from V and 15 bases from J, the gap between germline ends came to 18 bases. Germline V lookup: CDR1 SGHVS, CDR2 FNYEAQ.